These 23 T cell receptor beta chains were sequenced from one sample in a study of T cell responses to AZD1222 COVID-19 vaccine. Using immunoSEQ multiplex PCR, the repertoire was profiled, and TCRdb retains in-frame clones only, with some absent. The sample contains about 73,000 clones, approximately 90% of which appear only once. The sample here was peripheral blood, taken on day 0 of AZD1222 vaccination. The receptors shown here come from an adult in good health.

The rearrangement links TRBV19 to TRBJ1-5, with 9 bases that match TRBD1. This CDR3 has 18 residues. Germline V gives CDR1 LNHDA, CDR2 SQIVND (reference sequence). V dropped 7 bases and J dropped 0; count of bases not matched to a gene: 13. The CDR3: CASTDDRTGVYSNQPQHF. The DNA of the CDR3 is TGTGCCAGTACCGATGACCGGACAGGGGTTTATAGCAATCAGCCCCAGCATTTT.

V is TRBV3-1 (or the pseudogene TRBV3-2) and J is TRBJ2-7, with 7 bases lining up with TRBD2. V lost 3 bases and J lost 3; bases outside the gene matches: 5. The CDR3 length is 14 residues. Looked up from germline, CDR1 is LGHDT and CDR2 is YNNKEL (reference sequence). CDR3 residues: CASSQGGRGYEQYF. Here the CDR3 DNA reads TGTGCCAGCAGCCAGGGGGGGAGGGGCTACGAGCAGTACTTC.

The V call is TRBV5-1, the J call TRBJ1-4; D is unresolved. The CDR3 has 14 amino acids. Germline V gene lookup returns CDR1 SGHRS and CDR2 YFSETQ. Trimming left V 7 bases short and J 0 bases short, with 10 bases between. CDR3 coding DNA: TGCGCCAGCGCACGGGATGCAACTAATGAAAAACTGTTTTTT. Its translation: CASARDATNEKLFF.

This clone was seen just once. The gene calls are TRBV9 and TRBJ2-3, with D possibly being TRBD1 (5 bases). Germline CDR1 SGDLS, CDR2 YYNGEE. The CDR3 spans 15 residues. The germline V and J ends were trimmed by 4 bases and 2 bases, with 14 bases remaining between them. This CDR3 reads CASSPRDSLTDTQYF. The CDR3 nucleotides read TGTGCCAGCAGCCCCAGAGACAGCCTCACAGATACGCAGTATTTT.

The chain employs TRBV13 and TRBJ1-3; D is undetermined. V lost 0 bases and J 3 bases, leaving 6 bases between the germline ends. Germline values: CDR1 PRHDT, CDR2 FYEKMQ (reference sequence). The CDR3 sequence is 14 residues long. The CDR3 bases are TGTGCCAGCAGCTTAGGGGCACGTGGAAACACCATATATTTT. Translation: CASSLGARGNTIYF.

The chain is built from TRBV28 and TRBJ2-7, with 7 bases that match TRBD1. The germline gives CDR1 MDHEN, CDR2 SYDVKM. Trimming at V came to 5 bases and at J to 2 bases, leaving 6 bases not matched to a gene. This CDR3 is 14 amino acids long. CDR3 protein: CASSDRDRTYEQYF. In DNA, the CDR3 is TGTGCCAGCAGTGACCGGGACAGAACCTACGAGCAGTACTTC.

The chain uses TRBV4-3 and TRBJ2-7, with D possibly being TRBD2 (5 bases). From germline, CDR1 is LGHNA and CDR2 YSLEER. CDR3 length equals 14 residues. The germline V and J ends were trimmed by 4 bases and 4 bases, with 14 bases remaining between them. CDR3 nucleotide sequence: TGCGCCAGCAGCCGCCAATACGGGGAATACGAGCAGTACTTC. As protein: CASSRQYGEYEQYF.

V and J are TRBV7-8 and TRBJ1-5, with 8 bases that match TRBD1. The CDR3 covers 14 residues. Germline V CDR1 and CDR2: SGHVS, FQNEAQ. V lost 5 bases, J lost 3 bases, and 3 bases stayed unmatched. The CDR3 loop is CASSRTGLNQPQHF. The CDR3 DNA reads TGTGCCAGCAGCCGGACAGGGCTCAATCAGCCCCAGCATTTT.

This rearrangement joins TRBV11-2 to TRBJ2-2; D is uncertain. Per the germline V gene, CDR1 is SGHAT and CDR2 is FQNNGV. The V end was cut by 2 bases, the J end by 2 bases, with 9 bases between. This CDR3 is built from 15 residues. CDR3 amino acids: CASSLLTGNTGELFF. In nucleotides, the CDR3 is TGTGCCAGCAGCTTATTAACCGGTAACACCGGGGAGCTGTTTTTT.

This clone appeared a single time. V is TRBV5-1 and J is TRBJ1-3; D is undetermined. V was trimmed by 5 bases and J by 0 bases, leaving 12 bases between them. The CDR3 is 15 residues long. CDR1 and CDR2 (germline): SGHRS, YFSETQ. CDR3 coding DNA: TGCGCCAGCAGAATGGAAGGGCGCTCTGGAAACACCATATATTTT. This encodes CASRMEGRSGNTIYF.

V and J are TRBV6-1 and TRBJ2-7, with D hard to call. CDR3 length: 14 amino acids. Trimming took off 1 base at V and 7 bases at J, with 14 bases between the two ends. CDR1 MNHNS and CDR2 SASEGT come from the germline V gene. The CDR3 coding sequence is TGTGCCAGCAGTGAAGTGGCGGTCCTCGGGGAGCAGTACTTC. It codes for CASSEVAVLGEQYF.

The V gene is TRBV7-8, the J gene TRBJ2-7; TRBD2 might be the D (6 bases). The germline V and J ends were trimmed by 3 bases and 3 bases, with 12 bases remaining between them. Germline CDR1 reads SGHVS; CDR2 reads FQNEAQ. CDR3 length: 14 amino acids. CDR3 DNA: TGTGCCAGCAGCTTGTCCGGGACTGTCTACGAGCAGTACTTC. Amino acids: CASSLSGTVYEQYF.

V and J are TRBV11-2 and TRBJ1-6; D remains unclear. The CDR3 runs 13 residues. Germline CDR1 reads SGHAT; CDR2 reads FQNNGV. The V and J ends lost 0 bases and 8 bases respectively, with 5 bases between them. The CDR3: CASSLDQDSPLHF. The DNA of the CDR3 is TGTGCCAGCAGCTTAGACCAAGATTCACCCCTCCACTTT.

This clone has a handful of counts. The chain carries TRBV5-1 and TRBJ2-6; D possibly corresponds to TRBD1 (6 bases). The V end lost 4 bases, the J end lost 2 bases, and 10 bases lay between the germline ends. From germline, CDR1 is SGHRS and CDR2 YFSETQ. The CDR3 spans 15 residues. In DNA form, the CDR3 reads TGCGCCAGCAGCCAGGACAGCGCTGGGGCCAACGTCCTGACTTTC. This gives the protein CASSQDSAGANVLTF.

The rearrangement links TRBV19 to TRBJ2-2; 13 positions match TRBD2. V lost 4 bases and J lost 4; bases outside the gene matches: 3. Germline V gives CDR1 LNHDA, CDR2 SQIVND (reference sequence). This CDR3 is built from 16 residues. CDR3 sequence: CASSRLAGGSTGELFF. Written as DNA, the CDR3 is TGTGCCAGTAGTAGACTAGCGGGGGGATCCACCGGGGAGCTGTTTTTT.

The chain is built from TRBV27 and TRBJ2-3, with a weak D call TRBD1 (5 bases). V lost 6 bases and J 0 bases, leaving 7 bases between the germline ends. Germline lookup yields CDR1 MNHEY and CDR2 SMNVEV (reference sequence). The CDR3 covers 13 residues. This CDR3 reads CASRGLSTDTQYF. The CDR3 DNA sequence: TGTGCCAGCAGGGGGCTGAGCACAGATACGCAGTATTTT.

This clone was counted a few times. The rearrangement uses TRBV4-1 and TRBJ1-5; 7 bases are a match to TRBD1. Trimming at V came to 11 bases and at J to 3 bases, leaving 10 bases not matched to a gene. Germline V CDR1 and CDR2: MGHRA, YSYEKL. This CDR3 is 14 amino acids long. The CDR3 sequence: CASRRQGDNQPQHF. In DNA, the CDR3 is TGCGCCTCCAGGCGACAGGGAGACAATCAGCCCCAGCATTTT.

CDR3 amino acids: CASSRDGNQPQHF. The CDR3, as DNA: TGTGCCAGCAGCCGCGACGGAAATCAGCCCCAGCATTTT. The chain has TRBV6-5 and TRBJ1-5, with unresolved D. This CDR3 is built from 13 residues. Trimming took off 6 bases at V and 4 bases at J, with 10 bases between the two ends. Germline V gives CDR1 MNHEY, CDR2 SVGAGI.

V and J are TRBV30 and TRBJ2-1, with 8 nucleotides matching TRBD2. Per germline, CDR1 GTSNPN and CDR2 SVGIG (reference sequence). This CDR3 has 15 amino acids. J lost 0 bases, V lost 2 bases, and 3 bases had no gene match. CDR3 DNA sequence: TGTGCCTGGAGTTTCGGGGGGGTCTCCTACAATGAGCAGTTCTTC. This encodes CAWSFGGVSYNEQFF. Full variable domain (rest looked up from reference TRBV30 and TRBJ2-1): SQTIHQWPATLVQPVGSPLSLECTVEGTSNPNLYWYRQAAGRGLQLLFYSVGIGQISSEVPQNLSASRPQDRQFILSSKKLLLSDSGFYLCAWSFGGVSYNEQFFGPGTRLTVL.

The V call is TRBV6-5, the J call TRBJ1-2; 7 bases align to TRBD1. The CDR3 is 14 residues long. CDR1 is MNHEY, CDR2 SVGAGI, per germline. V shed 6 bases, J shed 5 bases, and the junction held 9 bases outside the gene matches. CDR3 sequence: CASRPPGQRYGYTF. The CDR3 nucleotides are TGTGCCAGCAGGCCCCCGGGACAGAGATATGGCTACACCTTC.

This chain joins TRBV28 and TRBJ1-1; 7 nucleotides align to TRBD1. Per the germline V gene, CDR1 is MDHEN and CDR2 is SYDVKM. Germline trimming cut 5 bases from V and 5 bases from J; bases unmatched to any gene: 2. The CDR3 has 12 residues. The CDR3: CASSRGPTEAFF. CDR3 bases: TGTGCCAGCAGTAGGGGGCCGACTGAAGCTTTCTTT.

J is TRBJ1-5 and V is TRBV9, with D perhaps TRBD1 (5 bases). Trimming removed 0 bases from V and 5 bases from J, with 6 bases in between. The CDR3 is 13 amino acids. CDR1 SGDLS and CDR2 YYNGEE come from the germline V gene. CDR3: CASSVAGDQPQHF. The CDR3, as DNA: TGTGCCAGCAGCGTAGCGGGGGATCAGCCCCAGCATTTT.

J is TRBJ2-1 and V is TRBV27; no firm D call. Trimming removed 2 bases at V and 9 bases at J, with 11 bases between. Germline values: CDR1 MNHEY, CDR2 SMNVEV (reference sequence). The CDR3 extends over 13 amino acids. Written as DNA, the CDR3 is TGTGCCAGCAGTTTAGAAGGGTGGGGTGAGCAGTTCTTC. Protein product: CASSLEGWGEQFF.